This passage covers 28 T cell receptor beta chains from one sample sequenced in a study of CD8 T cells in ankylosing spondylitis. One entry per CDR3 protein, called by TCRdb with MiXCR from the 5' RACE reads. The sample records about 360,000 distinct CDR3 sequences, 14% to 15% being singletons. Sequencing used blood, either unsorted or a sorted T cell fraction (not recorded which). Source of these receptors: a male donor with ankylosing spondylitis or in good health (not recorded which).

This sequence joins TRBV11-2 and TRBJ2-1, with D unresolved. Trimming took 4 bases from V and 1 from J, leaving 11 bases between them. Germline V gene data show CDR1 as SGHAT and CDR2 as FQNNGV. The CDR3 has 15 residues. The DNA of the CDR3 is TGTGCCAGCAGCTCCTCAGCTTCTTCCTACAATGAGCAGTTCTTC. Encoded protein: CASSSSASSYNEQFF.

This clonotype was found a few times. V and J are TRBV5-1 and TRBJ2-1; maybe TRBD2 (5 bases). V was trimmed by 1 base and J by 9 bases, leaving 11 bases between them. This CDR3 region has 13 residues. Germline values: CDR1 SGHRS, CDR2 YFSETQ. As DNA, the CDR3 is TGCGCCAGCAGCTTGTACCGGGAAGGTGAGCAGTTCTTC. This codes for CASSLYREGEQFF.

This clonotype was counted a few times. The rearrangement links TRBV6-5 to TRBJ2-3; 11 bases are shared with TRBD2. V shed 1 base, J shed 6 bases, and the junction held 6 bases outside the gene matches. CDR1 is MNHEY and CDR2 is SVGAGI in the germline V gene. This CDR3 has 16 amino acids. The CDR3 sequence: CASSYLAGGPTDTQYF. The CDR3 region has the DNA TGTGCCAGCAGTTACTTAGCGGGAGGGCCGACGGATACGCAGTATTTT.

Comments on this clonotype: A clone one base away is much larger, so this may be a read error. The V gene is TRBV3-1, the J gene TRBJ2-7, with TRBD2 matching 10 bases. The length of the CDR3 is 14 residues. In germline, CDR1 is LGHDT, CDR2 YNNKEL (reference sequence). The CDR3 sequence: CASSSSGGPYDQYF. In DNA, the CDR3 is TGTGCCAGCAGTTCTAGCGGGGGACCCTACGATCAGTACTTC.

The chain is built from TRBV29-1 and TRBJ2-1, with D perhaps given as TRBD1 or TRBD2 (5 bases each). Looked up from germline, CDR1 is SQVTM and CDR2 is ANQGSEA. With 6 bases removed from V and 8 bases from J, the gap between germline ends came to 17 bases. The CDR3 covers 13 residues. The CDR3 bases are TGCAGCGTCCCGGGGCCTAGGGTCGATGAGCAGTTCTTC. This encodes CSVPGPRVDEQFF.

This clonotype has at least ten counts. CDR3 in DNA: TGTGCCAGCAGTTTAGGGGGACCCTCCGAGCAGTACTTC. Protein sequence: CASSLGGPSEQYF. This chain links TRBV12-3 or TRBV12-4 with TRBJ2-7; D is tentatively TRBD1 or TRBD2 (5 bases each). CDR3 length: 13 residues. V lost 1 base and J 6 bases, leaving 10 bases between the germline ends.

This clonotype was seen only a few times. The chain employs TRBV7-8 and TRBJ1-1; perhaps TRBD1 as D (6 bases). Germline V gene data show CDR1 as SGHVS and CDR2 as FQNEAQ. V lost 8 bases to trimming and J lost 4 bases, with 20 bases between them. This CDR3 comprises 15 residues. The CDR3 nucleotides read TGTGCCAGCGGATCCGCGGGGGCTTTCGGCACTGAAGCTTTCTTT. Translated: CASGSAGAFGTEAFF.

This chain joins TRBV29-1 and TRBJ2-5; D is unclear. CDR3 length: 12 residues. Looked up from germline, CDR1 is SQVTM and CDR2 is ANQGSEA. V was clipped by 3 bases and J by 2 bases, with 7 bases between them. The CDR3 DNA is TGCAGCGTTGACCCCCTGCAAGAGACCCAGTACTTC. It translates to CSVDPLQETQYF.

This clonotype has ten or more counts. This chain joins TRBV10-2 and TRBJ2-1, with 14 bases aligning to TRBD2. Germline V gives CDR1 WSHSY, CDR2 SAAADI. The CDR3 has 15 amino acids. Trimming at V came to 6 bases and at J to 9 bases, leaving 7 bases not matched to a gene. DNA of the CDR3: TGCGCCAGCAGGGAGGGACTAGCGGGAGAGGTTGAGCAGTTCTTC. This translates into CASREGLAGEVEQFF.

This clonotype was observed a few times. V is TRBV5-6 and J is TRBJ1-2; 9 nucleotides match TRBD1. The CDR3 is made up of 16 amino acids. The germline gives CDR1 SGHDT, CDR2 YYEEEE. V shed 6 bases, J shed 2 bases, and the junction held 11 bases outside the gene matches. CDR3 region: CASNPSQGARNYGYTF. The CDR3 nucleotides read TGTGCCAGCAACCCCTCACAGGGGGCGCGAAACTATGGCTACACCTTC.

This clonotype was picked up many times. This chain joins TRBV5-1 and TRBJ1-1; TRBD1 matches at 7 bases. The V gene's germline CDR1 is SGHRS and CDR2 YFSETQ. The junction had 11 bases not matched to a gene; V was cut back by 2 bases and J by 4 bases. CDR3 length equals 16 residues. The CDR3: CASSFETVGQSTEAFF. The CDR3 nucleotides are TGCGCCAGCAGCTTCGAAACGGTGGGACAGTCCACTGAAGCTTTCTTT.

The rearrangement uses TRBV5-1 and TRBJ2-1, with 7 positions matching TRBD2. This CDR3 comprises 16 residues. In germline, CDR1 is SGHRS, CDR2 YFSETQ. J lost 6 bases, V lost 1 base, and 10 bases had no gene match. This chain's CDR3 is CASSLTPSGNFNEQFF. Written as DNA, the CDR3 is TGCGCCAGCAGCTTGACGCCCAGCGGGAACTTCAATGAGCAGTTCTTC.

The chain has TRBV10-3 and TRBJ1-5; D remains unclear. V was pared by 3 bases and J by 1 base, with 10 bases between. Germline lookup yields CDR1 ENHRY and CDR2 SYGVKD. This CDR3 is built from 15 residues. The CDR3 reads CAISEGGGSNQPQHF. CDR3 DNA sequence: TGTGCCATCAGTGAAGGCGGCGGCAGCAATCAGCCCCAGCATTTT.

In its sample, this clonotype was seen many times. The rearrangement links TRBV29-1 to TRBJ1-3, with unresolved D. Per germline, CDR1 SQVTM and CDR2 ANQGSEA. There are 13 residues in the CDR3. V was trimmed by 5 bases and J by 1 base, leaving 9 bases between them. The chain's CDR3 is CSVSSASGNTIYF. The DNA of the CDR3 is TGCAGCGTTTCCTCTGCTTCTGGAAACACCATATATTTT. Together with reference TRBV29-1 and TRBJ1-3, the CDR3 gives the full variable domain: SAVISQKPSRDICQRGTSLTIQCQVDSQVTMMFWYRQQPGQSLTLIATANQGSEATYESGFVIDKFPISRPNLTFSTLTVSNMSPEDSSIYLCSVSSASGNTIYFGEGSWLTVV.

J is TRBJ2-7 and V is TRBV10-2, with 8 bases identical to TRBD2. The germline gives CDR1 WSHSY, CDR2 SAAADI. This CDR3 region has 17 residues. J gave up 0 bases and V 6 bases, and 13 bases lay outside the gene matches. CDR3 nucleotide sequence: TGCGCCAGCAGCCATTACTCACTAGCGGAACTCTCCTACGAGCAGTACTTC. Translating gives CASSHYSLAELSYEQYF.

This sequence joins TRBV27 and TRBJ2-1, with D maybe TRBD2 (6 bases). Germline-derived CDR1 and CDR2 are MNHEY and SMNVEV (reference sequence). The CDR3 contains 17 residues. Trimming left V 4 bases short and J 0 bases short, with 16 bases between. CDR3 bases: TGTGCCAGCAGTTACTTCCCACTAGCAGGCTCCTACAATGAGCAGTTCTTC. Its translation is CASSYFPLAGSYNEQFF.

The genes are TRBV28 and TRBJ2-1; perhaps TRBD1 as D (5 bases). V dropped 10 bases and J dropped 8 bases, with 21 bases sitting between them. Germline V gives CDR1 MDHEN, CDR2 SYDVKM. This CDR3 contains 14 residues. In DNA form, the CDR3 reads TGTGCCACCGTAGGGCCCCAGGGAATCGATGAGCAGTTCTTC. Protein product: CATVGPQGIDEQFF.

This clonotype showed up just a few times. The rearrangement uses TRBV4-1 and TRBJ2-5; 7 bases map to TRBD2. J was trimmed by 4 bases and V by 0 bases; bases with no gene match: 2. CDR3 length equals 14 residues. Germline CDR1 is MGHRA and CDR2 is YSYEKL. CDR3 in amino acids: CASSQDGGRETQYF. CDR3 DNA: TGCGCCAGCAGCCAAGACGGGGGGAGAGAGACCCAGTACTTC.

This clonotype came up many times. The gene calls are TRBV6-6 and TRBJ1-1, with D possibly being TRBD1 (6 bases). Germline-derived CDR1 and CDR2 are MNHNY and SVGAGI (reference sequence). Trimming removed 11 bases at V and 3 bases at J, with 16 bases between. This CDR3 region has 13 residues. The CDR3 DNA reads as TGTGCCGCCTCGGGGGCCAGATACACTGAAGCTTTCTTT. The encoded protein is CAASGARYTEAFF.

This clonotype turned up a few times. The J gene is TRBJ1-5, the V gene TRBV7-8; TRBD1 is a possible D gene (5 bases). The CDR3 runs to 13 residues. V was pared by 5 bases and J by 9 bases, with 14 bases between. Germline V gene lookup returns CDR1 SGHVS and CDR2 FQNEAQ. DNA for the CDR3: TGTGCCAGCAGCCGGGGACCGGCGGGGCCCCAGCATTTT. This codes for CASSRGPAGPQHF.

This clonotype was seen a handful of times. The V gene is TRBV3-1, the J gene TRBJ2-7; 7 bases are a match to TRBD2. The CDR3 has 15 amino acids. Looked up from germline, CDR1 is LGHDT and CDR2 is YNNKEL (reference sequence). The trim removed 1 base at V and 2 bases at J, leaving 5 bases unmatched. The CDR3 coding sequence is TGTGCCAGCAGCCAAGGGTTAGCGGGCCCCTACGAGCAGTACTTC. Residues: CASSQGLAGPYEQYF.

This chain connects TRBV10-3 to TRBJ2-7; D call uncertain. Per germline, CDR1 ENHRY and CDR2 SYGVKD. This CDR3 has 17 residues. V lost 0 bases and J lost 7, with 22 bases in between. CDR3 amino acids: CAISESQKIGYSEEQYF. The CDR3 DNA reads TGTGCCATCAGTGAGTCGCAAAAAATAGGCTACTCGGAGGAGCAGTACTTC.

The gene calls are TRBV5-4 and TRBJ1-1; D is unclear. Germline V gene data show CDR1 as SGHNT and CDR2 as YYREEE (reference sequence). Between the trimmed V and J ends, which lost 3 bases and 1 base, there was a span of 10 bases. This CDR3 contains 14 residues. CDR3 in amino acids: CASSSYGENTEAFF. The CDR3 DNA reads TGTGCCAGCAGCTCTTATGGCGAGAACACTGAAGCTTTCTTT. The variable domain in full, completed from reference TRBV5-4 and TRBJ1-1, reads ETGVTQSPTHLIKTRGQQVTLRCSSQSGHNTVSWYQQALGQGPQFIFQYYREEENGRGNFPPRFSGLQFPNYSSELNVNALELDDSALYLCASSSYGENTEAFFGQGTRLTVV.

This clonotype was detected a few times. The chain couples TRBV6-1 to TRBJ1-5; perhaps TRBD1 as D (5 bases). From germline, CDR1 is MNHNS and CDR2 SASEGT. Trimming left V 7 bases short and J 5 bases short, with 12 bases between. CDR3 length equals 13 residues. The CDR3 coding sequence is TGTGCCAGCAAGGAAGGGGTTGATCAGCCCCAGCATTTT. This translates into CASKEGVDQPQHF.

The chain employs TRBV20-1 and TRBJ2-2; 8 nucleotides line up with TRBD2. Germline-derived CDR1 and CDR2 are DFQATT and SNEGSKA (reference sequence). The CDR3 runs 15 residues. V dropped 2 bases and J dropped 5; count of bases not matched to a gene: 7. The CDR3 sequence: CSARRPAGGTGELFF. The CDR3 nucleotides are TGCAGTGCTAGAAGGCCTGCGGGAGGAACCGGGGAGCTGTTTTTT.

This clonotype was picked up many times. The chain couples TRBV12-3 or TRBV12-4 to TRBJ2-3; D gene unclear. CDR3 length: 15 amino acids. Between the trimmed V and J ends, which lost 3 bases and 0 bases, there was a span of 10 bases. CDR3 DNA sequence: TGTGCCAGCAGTTTCGGTTTCCTAAGCACAGATACGCAGTATTTT. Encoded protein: CASSFGFLSTDTQYF.

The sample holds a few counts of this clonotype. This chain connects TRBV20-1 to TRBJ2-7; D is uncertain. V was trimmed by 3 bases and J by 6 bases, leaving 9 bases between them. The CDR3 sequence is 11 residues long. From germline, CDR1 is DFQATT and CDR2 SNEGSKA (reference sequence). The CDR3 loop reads CSARDPSEQYF. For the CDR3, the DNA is TGCAGTGCTAGGGACCCTTCCGAGCAGTACTTC.

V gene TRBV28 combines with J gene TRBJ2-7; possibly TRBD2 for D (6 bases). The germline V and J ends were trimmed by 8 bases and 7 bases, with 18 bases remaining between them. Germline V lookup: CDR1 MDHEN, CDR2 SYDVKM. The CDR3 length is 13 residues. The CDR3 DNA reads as TGTGCCAGCTCCCCGACCCGGGGGTATGAGCAGTACTTC. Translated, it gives CASSPTRGYEQYF.